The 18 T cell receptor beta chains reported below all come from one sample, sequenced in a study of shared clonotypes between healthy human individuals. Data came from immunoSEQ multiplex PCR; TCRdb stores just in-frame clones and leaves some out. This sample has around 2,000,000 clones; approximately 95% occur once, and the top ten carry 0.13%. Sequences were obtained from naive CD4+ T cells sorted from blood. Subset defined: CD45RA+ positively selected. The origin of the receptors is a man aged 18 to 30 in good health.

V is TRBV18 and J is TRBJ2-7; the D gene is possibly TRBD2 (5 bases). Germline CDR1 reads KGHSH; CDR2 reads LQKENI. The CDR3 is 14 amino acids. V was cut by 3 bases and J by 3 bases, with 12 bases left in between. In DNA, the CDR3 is TGTGCCAGCTCACCTTTCGAGGGCCGCTACGAGCAGTACTTC. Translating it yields CASSPFEGRYEQYF.

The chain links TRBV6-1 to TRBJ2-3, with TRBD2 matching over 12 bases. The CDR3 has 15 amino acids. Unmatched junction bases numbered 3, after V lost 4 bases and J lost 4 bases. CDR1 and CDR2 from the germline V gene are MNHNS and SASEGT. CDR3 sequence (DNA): TGTGCCAGCAGTGCGACTAGCGGGGGATCAGATACGCAGTATTTT. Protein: CASSATSGGSDTQYF.

In DNA form, the CDR3 reads TGTGCCAGCTCACCAGGGGGGCCCACCCCACTTAACTATGGCTACACCTTC. Translated, it gives CASSPGGPTPLNYGYTF. The chain has TRBV18 and TRBJ1-2; D might be TRBD1 (6 bases). Germline V gives CDR1 KGHSH, CDR2 LQKENI. V lost 2 bases to trimming and J lost 1 base, with 17 bases between them. This CDR3 contains 17 residues.

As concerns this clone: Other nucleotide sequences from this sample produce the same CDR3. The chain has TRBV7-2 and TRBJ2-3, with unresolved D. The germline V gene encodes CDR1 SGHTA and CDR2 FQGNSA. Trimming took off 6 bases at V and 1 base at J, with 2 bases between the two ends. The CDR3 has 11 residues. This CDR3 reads CASRGTDTQYF. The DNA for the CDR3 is TGTGCCAGCAGGGGCACAGATACGCAGTATTTT.

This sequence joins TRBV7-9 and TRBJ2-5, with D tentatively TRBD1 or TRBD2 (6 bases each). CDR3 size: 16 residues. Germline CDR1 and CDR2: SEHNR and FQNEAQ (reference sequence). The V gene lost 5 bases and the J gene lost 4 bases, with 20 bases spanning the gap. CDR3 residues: CASSHNDRGLGETQYF. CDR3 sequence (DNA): TGTGCCAGCAGCCACAACGACCGGGGGCTGGGAGAGACCCAGTACTTC.

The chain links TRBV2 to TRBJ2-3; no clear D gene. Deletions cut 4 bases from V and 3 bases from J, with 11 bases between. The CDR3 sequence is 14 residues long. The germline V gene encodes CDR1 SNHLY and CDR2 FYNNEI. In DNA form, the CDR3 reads TGTGCCAGCAGTGTTTCCCGGTGGACAGATACGCAGTATTTT. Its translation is CASSVSRWTDTQYF.

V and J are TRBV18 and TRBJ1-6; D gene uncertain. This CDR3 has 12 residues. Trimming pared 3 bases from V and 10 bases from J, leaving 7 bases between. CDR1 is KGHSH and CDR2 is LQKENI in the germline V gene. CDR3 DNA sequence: TGTGCCAGCTCACCCACTGACTCACCCCTCCACTTT. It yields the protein CASSPTDSPLHF.

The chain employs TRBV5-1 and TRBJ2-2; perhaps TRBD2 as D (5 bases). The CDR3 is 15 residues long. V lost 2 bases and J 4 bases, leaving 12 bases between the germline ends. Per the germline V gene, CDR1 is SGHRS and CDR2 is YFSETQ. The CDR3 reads CASSLPGKSTGELFF. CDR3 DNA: TGCGCCAGCAGCTTACCCGGGAAAAGCACCGGGGAGCTGTTTTTT.

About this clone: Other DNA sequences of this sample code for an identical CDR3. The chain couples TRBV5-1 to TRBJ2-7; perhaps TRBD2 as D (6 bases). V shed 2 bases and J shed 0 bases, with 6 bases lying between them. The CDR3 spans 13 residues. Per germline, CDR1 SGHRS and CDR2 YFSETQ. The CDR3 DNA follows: TGCGCCAGCAGCTTCGGGGGCTCCTACGAGCAGTACTTC. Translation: CASSFGGSYEQYF.

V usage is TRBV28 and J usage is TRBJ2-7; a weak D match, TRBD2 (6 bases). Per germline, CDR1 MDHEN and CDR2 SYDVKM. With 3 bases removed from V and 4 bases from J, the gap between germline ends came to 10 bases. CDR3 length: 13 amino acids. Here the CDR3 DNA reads TGTGCCAGCAGTTTCGGGGGAGAATACGAGCAGTACTTC. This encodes CASSFGGEYEQYF. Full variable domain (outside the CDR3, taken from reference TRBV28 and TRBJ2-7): DVKVTQSSRYLVKRTGEKVFLECVQDMDHENMFWYRQDPGLGLRLIYFSYDVKMKEKGDIPEGYSVSREKKERFSLILESASTNQTSMYLCASSFGGEYEQYFGPGTRLTVT.

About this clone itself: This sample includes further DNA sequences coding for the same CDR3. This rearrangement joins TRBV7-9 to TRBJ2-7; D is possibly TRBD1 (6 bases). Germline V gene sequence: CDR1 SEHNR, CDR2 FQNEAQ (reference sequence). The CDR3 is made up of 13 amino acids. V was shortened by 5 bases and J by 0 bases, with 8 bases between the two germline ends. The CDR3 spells CASSRGGSYEQYF. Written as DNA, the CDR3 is TGTGCCAGCAGCAGAGGGGGCTCCTACGAGCAGTACTTC. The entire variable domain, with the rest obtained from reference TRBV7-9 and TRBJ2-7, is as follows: DTGVSQNPRHKITKRGQNVTFRCDPISEHNRLYWYRQTLGQGPEFLTYFQNEAQLEKSRLLSDRFSAERPKGSFSTLEIQRTEQGDSAMYLCASSRGGSYEQYFGPGTRLTVT.

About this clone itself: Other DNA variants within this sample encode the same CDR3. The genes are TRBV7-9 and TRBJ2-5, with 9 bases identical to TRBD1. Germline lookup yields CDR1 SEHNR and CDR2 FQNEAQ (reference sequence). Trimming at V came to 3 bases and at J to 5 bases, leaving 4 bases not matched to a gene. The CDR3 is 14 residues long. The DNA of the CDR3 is TGTGCCAGCAGCTTGGGGACAGGGTGGGAGACCCAGTACTTC. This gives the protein CASSLGTGWETQYF. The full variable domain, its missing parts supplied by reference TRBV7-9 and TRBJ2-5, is DTGVSQNPRHKITKRGQNVTFRCDPISEHNRLYWYRQTLGQGPEFLTYFQNEAQLEKSRLLSDRFSAERPKGSFSTLEIQRTEQGDSAMYLCASSLGTGWETQYFGPGTRLLVL.

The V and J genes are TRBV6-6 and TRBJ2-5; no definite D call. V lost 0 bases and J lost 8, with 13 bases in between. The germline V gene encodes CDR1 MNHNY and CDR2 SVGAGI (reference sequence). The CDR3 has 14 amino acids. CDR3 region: CASSYSRPSGTQYF. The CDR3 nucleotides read TGTGCCAGCAGTTACTCTCGACCGTCCGGAACCCAGTACTTC.

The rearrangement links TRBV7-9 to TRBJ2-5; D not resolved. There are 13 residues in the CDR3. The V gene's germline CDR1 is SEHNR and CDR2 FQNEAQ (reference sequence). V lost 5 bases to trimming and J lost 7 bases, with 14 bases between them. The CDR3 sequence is CASSPRTRRTQYF. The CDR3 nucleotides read TGTGCCAGCAGCCCCCGGACCAGGCGGACCCAGTACTTC.

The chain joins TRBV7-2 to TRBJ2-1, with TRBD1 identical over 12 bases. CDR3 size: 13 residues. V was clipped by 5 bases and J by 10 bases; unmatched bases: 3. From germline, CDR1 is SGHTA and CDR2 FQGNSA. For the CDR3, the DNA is TGTGCCAGCAGCCTAGGGACAGGGGGCGAGCAGTTCTTC. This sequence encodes CASSLGTGGEQFF.

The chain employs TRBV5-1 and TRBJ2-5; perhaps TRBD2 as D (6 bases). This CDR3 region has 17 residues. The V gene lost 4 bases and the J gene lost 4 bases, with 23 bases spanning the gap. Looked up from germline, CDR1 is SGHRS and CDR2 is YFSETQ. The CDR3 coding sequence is TGCGCCAGCAGCCCGCGGGGAACCGGGAGTTTCGGAGAGACCCAGTACTTC. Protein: CASSPRGTGSFGETQYF.

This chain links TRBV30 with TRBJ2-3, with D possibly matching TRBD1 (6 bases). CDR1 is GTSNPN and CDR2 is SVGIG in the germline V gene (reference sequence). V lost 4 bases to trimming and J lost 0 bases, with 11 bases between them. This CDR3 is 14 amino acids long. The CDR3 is CAWKGTFSTDTQYF. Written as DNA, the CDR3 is TGTGCCTGGAAAGGGACATTTAGCACAGATACGCAGTATTTT.

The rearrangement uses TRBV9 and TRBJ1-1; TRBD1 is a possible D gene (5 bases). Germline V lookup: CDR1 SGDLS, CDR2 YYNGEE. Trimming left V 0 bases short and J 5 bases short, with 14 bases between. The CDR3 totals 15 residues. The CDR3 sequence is CASSVDRGVLTEAFF. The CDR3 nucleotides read TGTGCCAGCAGCGTAGACCGGGGGGTATTGACTGAAGCTTTCTTT.